This entry features one T cell receptor (beta chain) sequence. What it binds is unknown. Other DNA sequences in the same sample also yield this CDR3. The sample originates from a study of beta chain features in type 1 diabetes. Purity (above 98%) was reached by all sorted populations. Study-wide points: Patients' naive, central memory and Treg TCRB repertoires seemed closer to one another than those of healthy donors. Among all four CD4+ subsets, Type 1 diabetes patients had TCRB CDR3s that were moderately but significantly shorter. More deletions and fewer insertions at VDJ junctions were found in patients with type 1 diabetes.

CDR1 and CDR2 from the germline V gene are GTSNPN and SVGIG (reference sequence). This CDR3 comprises 11 residues. V lost 0 bases and J lost 8, with 5 bases in between. cDNA synthesis used the whole RNA isolate, giving expressed TCRB sequences. Some clones are missing from TCRdb's copy, which holds only in-frame ones; the method was immunoSEQ multiplex PCR. Among about 340,000 clones listed, around an eighth were seen once. The receptor's source is a young woman with type 1 diabetes. The specimen was naive CD4+ T cells from blood. The chain recombines TRBV30 with TRBJ2-1; no firm D call. The CDR3: CAWSVRDEQFF. The CDR3 DNA follows: TGTGCCTGGAGTGTACGGGATGAGCAGTTCTTC. Complete variable domain (other parts from reference TRBV30 and TRBJ2-1): SQTIHQWPATLVQPVGSPLSLECTVEGTSNPNLYWYRQAAGRGLQLLFYSVGIGQISSEVPQNLSASRPQDRQFILSSKKLLLSDSGFYLCAWSVRDEQFFGPGTRLTVL.